This T cell receptor (beta chain) was retrieved from a study of vaccination and CD4 T cells after COVID-19. Study as a whole: Median time from COVID diagnosis to post-COVID sampling was under 120 days (35 to 161). General study points: Researchers report that a median about 89% of reactive clones in convalescent patients surfaced only post-vaccination. Convalescent patient numbers were relatively low, with no early post-infection timepoints.

About this clonotype: No antigen is known for it.

TCRdb ran MiXCR on the PCR reads and lists one entry per CDR3 protein. The sample contains 20,000 or so distinct CDR3 sequences, roughly 53% of which appear only once. The sequence was obtained from a human donor who had recovered from COVID-19. The sample here was CD4+ T cells from blood, taken before SARS-CoV-2 vaccination.

The CDR3 protein is CASSYEGWSPLHF. CDR3 coding DNA: TGTGCCAGCAGTTATGAGGGGTGGTCACCCCTCCACTTT. The chain employs TRBV28 and TRBJ1-6; tentative D call: TRBD1 (5 bases). The V gene lost 4 bases and the J gene lost 10 bases, with 11 bases spanning the gap. Germline CDR1 reads MDHEN; CDR2 reads SYDVKM. This CDR3 is 13 amino acids long. The whole variable domain, remainder taken from reference TRBV28 and TRBJ1-6, is DVKVTQSSRYLVKRTGEKVFLECVQDMDHENMFWYRQDPGLGLRLIYFSYDVKMKEKGDIPEGYSVSREKKERFSLILESASTNQTSMYLCASSYEGWSPLHFGNGTRLTVT.